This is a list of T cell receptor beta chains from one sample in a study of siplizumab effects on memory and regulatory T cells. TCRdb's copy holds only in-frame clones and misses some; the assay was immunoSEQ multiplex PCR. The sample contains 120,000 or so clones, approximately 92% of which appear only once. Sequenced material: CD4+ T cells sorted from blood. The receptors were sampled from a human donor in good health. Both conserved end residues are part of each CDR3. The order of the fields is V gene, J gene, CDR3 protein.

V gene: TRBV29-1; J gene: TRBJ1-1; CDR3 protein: CSVETWTRNTEAFF
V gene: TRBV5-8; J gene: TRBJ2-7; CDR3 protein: CASSLGDRSSYEQYF
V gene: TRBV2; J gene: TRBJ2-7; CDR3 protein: CASSSQSYYEQYF
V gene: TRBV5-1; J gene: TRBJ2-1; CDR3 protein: CASSLGAGEVYNEQFF
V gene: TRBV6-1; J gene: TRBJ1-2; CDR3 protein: CASSDRDPRKNYGYTF
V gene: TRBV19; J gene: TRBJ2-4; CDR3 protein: CASSTLIDRAGREKNIQYF
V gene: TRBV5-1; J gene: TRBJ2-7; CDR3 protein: CASSPLAGGSSYEQYF
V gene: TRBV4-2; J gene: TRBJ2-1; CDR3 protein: CASSQEGRSGGREQFF
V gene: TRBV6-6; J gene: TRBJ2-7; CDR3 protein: CASSLGTKIYEQYF
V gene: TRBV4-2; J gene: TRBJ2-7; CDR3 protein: CASSQPSGSYEQYF
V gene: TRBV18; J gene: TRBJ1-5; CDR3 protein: CASSPPTGGPGPQHF
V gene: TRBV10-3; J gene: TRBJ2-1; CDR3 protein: CAIRGIDEQFF
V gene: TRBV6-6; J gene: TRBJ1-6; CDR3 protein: CASSGAGANSPLHF
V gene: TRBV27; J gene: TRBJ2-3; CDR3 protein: CASSSRTGRSDTQYF
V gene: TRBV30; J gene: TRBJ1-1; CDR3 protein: CAWGLGKGTEAFF
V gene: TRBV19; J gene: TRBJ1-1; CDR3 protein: CASSPGQGATEAFF
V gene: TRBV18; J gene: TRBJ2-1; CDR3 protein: CASSRGQALNEQFF
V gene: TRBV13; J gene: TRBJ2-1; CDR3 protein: CASTIHHLYNEQFF
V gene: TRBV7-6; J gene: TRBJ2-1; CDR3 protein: CASEARGIWGANYNEQFF
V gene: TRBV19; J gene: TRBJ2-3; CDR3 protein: CASSPPGLATDTQYF
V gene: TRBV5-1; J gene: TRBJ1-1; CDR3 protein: CASSPTDRVGTEAFF
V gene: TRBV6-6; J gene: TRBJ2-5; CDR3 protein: CASSYPPKGTQYF
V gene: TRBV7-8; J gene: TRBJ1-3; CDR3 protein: CASSTGPGNTIYF
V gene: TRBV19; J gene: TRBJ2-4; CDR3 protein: CASSNGQVSSNIQYF
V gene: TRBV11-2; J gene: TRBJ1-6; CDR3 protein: CASSPAGAPYNSPLHF
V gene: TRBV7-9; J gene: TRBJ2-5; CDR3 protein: CASSLWPGTSGEETQYF
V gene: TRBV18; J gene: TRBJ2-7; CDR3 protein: CASSPSGNQGEQYF
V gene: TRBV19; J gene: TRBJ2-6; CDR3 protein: CASNEGTAGANVLTF
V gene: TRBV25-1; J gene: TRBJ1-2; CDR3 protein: CASSEFLGGRGGYTF
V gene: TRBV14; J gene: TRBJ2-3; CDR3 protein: CASSQTTGALSTDTQYF
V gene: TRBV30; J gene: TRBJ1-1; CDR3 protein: CAWRSGITEAFF
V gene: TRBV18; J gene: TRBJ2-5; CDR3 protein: CASSPPSVVGETQYF
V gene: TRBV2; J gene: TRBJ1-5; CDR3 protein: CASSDEGNQPQHF
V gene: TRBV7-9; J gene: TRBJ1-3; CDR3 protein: CASSLGDRADTIYF
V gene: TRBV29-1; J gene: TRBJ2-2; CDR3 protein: CSVGRHTGELFF
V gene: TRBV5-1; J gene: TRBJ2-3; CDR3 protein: CASSLEASEKTQYF
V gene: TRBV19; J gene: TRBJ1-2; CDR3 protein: CASSTRDRSYGYTF
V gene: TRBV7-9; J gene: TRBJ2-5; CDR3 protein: CATSDATQYF
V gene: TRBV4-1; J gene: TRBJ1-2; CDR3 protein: CASSQDRSALYGYTF
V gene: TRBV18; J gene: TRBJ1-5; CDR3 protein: CASSPSMNQPQHF
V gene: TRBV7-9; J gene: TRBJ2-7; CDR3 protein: CASSLAGGDEQYF
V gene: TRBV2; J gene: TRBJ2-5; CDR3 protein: CASTSDRGKTQYF
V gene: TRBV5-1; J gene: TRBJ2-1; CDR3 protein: CASSLVGGAYNEQFF
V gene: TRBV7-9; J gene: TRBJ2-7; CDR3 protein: CASSRDTTYEQYF
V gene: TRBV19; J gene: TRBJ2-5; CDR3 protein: CASSKTDLGETQYF
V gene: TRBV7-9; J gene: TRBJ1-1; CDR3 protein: CASSLGNLNTEAFF
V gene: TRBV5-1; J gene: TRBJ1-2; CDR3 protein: CASSFFGQTYGYTF
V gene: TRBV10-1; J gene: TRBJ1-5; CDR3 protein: CASSEGDRAIYSNQPQHF
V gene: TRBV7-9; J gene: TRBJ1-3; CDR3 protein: CASSLVSSGNTIYF
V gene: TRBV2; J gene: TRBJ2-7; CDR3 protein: CASELAGGLPYEQYF
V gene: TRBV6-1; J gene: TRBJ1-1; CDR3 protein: CASSVLGGDTEAFF
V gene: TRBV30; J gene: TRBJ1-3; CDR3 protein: CAWSASGNTIYF
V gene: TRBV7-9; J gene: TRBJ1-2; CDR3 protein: CASSLVDGYTF
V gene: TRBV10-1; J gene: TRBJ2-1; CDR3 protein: CASSGPSRDNEQFF
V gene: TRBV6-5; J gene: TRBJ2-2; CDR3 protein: CASSYRRFANTGELFF
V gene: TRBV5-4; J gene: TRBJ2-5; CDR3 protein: CASSLSLEFAMETQYF
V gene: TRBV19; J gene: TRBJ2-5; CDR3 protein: CASNYRGNSETQYF